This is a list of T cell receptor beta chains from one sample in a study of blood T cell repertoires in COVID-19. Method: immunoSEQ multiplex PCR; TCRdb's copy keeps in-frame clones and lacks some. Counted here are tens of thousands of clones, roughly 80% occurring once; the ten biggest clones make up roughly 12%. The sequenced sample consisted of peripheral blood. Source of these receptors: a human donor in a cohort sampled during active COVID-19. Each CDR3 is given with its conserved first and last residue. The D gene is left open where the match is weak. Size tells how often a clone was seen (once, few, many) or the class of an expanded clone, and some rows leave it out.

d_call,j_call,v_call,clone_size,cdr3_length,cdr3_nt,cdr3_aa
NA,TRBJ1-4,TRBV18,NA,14,TGTGCCAGCTCACCAATTGAGAGTTTTGAAAAACTGTTTTTT,CASSPIESFEKLFF
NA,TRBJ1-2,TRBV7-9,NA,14,TGTGCCAGCAGCTTAGTGGCAGGGTACTATGGCTACACCTTC,CASSLVAGYYGYTF
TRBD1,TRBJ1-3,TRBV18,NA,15,TGTGCCAGCTCGTTGACAGGGGGCCACGAAAACACCATATATTTT,CASSLTGGHENTIYF
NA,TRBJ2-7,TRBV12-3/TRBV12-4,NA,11,TGTGCCAGCAGCCAACTCCACGAGCAGTACTTC,CASSQLHEQYF
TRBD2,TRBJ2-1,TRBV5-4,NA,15,TGTGCCAGCAGCTTTGGGCCGGGAGGAAACAATGAGCAGTTCTTC,CASSFGPGGNNEQFF
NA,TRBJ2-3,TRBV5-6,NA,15,TGTGCCAGCAGCTTTAACCTCAGGGGCACAGATACGCAGTATTTT,CASSFNLRGTDTQYF
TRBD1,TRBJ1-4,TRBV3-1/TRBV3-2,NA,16,TGTGCCAGCAGCCAACCGAAGGGGGCAGCTAATGAAAAACTGTTTTTT,CASSQPKGAANEKLFF
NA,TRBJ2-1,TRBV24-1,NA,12,TGTGCCACCAGTGATCACAGGCCACGGTTATTCTTC,CATSDHRPRLFF
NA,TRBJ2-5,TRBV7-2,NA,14,TGTGCCAGCAGCCCATACGGTGCGGGAGAGACCCAGTACTTC,CASSPYGAGETQYF
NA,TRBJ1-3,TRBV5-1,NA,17,TGCGCCAGCAGCCCCCGAGGCGGGTTTTCATCTGGAAACACCATATATTTT,CASSPRGGFSSGNTIYF
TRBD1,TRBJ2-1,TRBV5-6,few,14,TGTGCCAGCAGTTTAGGGGGCAGGGGTTGGGAGCAGTTCTTC,CASSLGGRGWEQFF
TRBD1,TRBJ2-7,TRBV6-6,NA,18,TGTGCCAGCAGTCCGACCTTCACTACCGGGACAGGTCCCTACGAGCAGTACTTC,CASSPTFTTGTGPYEQYF
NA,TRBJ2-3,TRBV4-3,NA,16,TGCGCCAGCAGCCAAGATTCGGGTAGTCTGACAGATACGCAGTATTTT,CASSQDSGSLTDTQYF
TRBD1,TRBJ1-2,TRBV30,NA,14,TGTGCCTGGAGTGTACGGGACAGAAACTATGGCTACACCTTC,CAWSVRDRNYGYTF
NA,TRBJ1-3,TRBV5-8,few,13,TGTGCCAGCAGCGACGAGCGTAGAAACACCATATATTTT,CASSDERRNTIYF
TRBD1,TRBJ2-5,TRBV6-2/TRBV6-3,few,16,TGTGCCAGCAGTTACCCAGGGACAGGGGGCGGTGAGACCCAGTACTTC,CASSYPGTGGGETQYF
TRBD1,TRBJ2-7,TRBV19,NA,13,TGTGCCAGTACCCCGGGACAGGGCTACGAGCAGTACTTC,CASTPGQGYEQYF
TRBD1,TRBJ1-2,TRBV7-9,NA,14,TGTGCCAGCAGCCCGGACAGGGGGAGCTATGGCTACACCTTC,CASSPDRGSYGYTF
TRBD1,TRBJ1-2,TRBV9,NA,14,TGTGCCAGCAGCGTGAGGACAGGCCCCTATGGCTACACCTTC,CASSVRTGPYGYTF
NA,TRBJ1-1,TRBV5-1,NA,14,TGCGCCAGCAGCCTGATACAGGCCAGCGCTGAAGCTTTCTTT,CASSLIQASAEAFF
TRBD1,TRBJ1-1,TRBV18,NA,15,TGTGCCAGCTCACGGGGACAGGGGGTTGACACTGAAGCTTTCTTT,CASSRGQGVDTEAFF
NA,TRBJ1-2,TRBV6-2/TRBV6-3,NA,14,TGTGCCAGCAGTACGGGACTTCAAGGCTATGGCTACACCTTC,CASSTGLQGYGYTF
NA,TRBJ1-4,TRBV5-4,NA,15,TGTGCCAGCAGCTTCCAAGGGGCCCTCAAGGAAAAACTGTTTTTT,CASSFQGALKEKLFF
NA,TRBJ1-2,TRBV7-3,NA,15,TGTGCCAGCAGCTTAACGCCTACGGGGGGTCGAGGCTACACCTTC,CASSLTPTGGRGYTF
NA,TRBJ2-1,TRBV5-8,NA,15,TGTGCCAGCAGCTTGGAGGGCCTAGGGGCCAATGAGCAGTTCTTC,CASSLEGLGANEQFF
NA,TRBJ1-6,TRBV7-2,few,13,TGTGCCAGCAGCTTAAAACGAGATTCACCCCTCCACTTT,CASSLKRDSPLHF
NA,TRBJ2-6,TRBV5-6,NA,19,TGTGCCAGCAGCTTGGTTGATGGAGCGTTAAGCTCTGGGGCCAACGTCCTGACTTTC,CASSLVDGALSSGANVLTF
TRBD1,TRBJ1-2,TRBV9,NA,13,TGTGCCAGCAGTCCGGACAGGGTGGTCCACCACACCTTC,CASSPDRVVHHTF
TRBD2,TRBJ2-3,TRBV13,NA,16,TGTGCCAGCAGCTTATCGCGGGAGGGCTTCACAGATACGCAGTATTTT,CASSLSREGFTDTQYF
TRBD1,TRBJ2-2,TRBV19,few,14,TGTGCCAGTAGTGCCAGGGGGCAGGCCGGGGAGCTGTTTTTT,CASSARGQAGELFF
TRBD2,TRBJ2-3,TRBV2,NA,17,TGTGCCAGCAGTGAACCGACTAGCGGGGATTCCACAGATACGCAGTATTTT,CASSEPTSGDSTDTQYF
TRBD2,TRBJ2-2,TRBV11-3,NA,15,TGTGCCAGCAGCTCCGGGACTAGCAAAGTCGGGGAGCTGTTTTTT,CASSSGTSKVGELFF
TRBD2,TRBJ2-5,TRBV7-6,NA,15,TGTGCCAGCAGCGCGCGGGGGGGCAGGGAAGAGACCCAGTACTTC,CASSARGGREETQYF
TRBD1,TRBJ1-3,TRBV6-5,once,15,TGTGCCAGCAGAAAACAGGGGGCGGCTGGAAACACCATATATTTT,CASRKQGAAGNTIYF
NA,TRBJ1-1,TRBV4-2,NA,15,TGTGCCAGCAGCCCCCGTGGAGGGCCGAACACTGAAGCTTTCTTT,CASSPRGGPNTEAFF
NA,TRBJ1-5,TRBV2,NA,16,TGTGCCAGCAGTGAAGCGCGGCAGAATAGCAATCAGCCCCAGCATTTT,CASSEARQNSNQPQHF
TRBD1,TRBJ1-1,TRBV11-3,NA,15,TGTGCCAGCAGCCTCGCGCCCAGGGGGCTCACTGAAGCTTTCTTT,CASSLAPRGLTEAFF
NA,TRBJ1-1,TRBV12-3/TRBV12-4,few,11,TGTGCCAGCAGGGGGAGAACTGAAGCTTTCTTT,CASRGRTEAFF
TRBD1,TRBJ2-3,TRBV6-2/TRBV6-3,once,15,TGTGCCAGCAGTTACGGGACAGGGGCCCCAGATACGCAGTATTTT,CASSYGTGAPDTQYF
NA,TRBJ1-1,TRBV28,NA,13,TGTGCCAGCATCGAAGCGGGGAACACTGAAGCTTTCTTT,CASIEAGNTEAFF
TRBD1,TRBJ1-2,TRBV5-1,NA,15,TGCGCCAGCGCGGAGAACAGGGGGGGCGGCTATGGCTACACCTTC,CASAENRGGGYGYTF
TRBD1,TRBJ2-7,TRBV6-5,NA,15,TGTGCCAGCAGTTATCCCGGGACAGGGGTAGTCGAGCAGTACTTC,CASSYPGTGVVEQYF
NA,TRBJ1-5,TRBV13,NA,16,TGTGCCAGCAGCCGAAAACCGGGACGGGGGACGTATCCCCAGCATTTT,CASSRKPGRGTYPQHF
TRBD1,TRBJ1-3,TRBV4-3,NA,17,TGCGCCAGCAGCCAGGACAGGGGGCGCTCCTCTGGAAACACCATATATTTT,CASSQDRGRSSGNTIYF